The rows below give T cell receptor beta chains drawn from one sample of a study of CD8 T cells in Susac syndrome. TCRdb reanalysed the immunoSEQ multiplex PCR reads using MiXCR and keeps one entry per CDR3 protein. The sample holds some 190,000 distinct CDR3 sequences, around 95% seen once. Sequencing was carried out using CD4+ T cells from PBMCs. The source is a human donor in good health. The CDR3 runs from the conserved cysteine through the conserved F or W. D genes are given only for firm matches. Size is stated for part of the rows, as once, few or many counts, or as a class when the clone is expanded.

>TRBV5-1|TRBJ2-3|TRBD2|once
CASKLLAGTDTQYF
TGCGCCAGCAAACTACTAGCGGGCACAGATACGCAGTATTTT
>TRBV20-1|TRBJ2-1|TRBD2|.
CSARDVIAGDEQFF
TGCAGTGCTAGAGACGTAATAGCGGGAGATGAGCAGTTCTTC
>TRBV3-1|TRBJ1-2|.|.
CASSQGQLYGYTF
TGTGCCAGCAGCCAAGGACAGCTTTATGGCTACACCTTC
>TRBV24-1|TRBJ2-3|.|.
CATSDTKGGGTDTQYF
TGTGCCACCAGTGACACGAAGGGGGGTGGCACAGATACGCAGTATTTT
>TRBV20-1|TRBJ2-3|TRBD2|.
CSAQTSGEGDTQYF
TGCAGTGCCCAGACTAGCGGGGAGGGGGATACGCAGTATTTT
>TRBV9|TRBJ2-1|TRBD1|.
CASSRMGQYNEQFF
TGTGCCAGCAGCCGTATGGGACAGTACAATGAGCAGTTCTTC
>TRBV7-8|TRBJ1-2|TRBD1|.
CASSLGTGGSIYGYTF
TGTGCCAGCAGCTTAGGGACAGGGGGCTCCATCTATGGCTACACCTTC
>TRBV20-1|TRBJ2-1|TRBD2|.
CSAELTSGGGDEQFF
TGCAGTGCTGAACTGACTAGCGGGGGGGGCGATGAGCAGTTCTTC
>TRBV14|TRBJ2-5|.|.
CASSQIGETQYF
TGTGCCAGCAGCCAAATCGGGGAGACCCAGTACTTC
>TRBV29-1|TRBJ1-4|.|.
CSVSPGSGEKLFF
TGCAGCGTTTCCCCAGGGAGTGGGGAAAAACTGTTTTTT
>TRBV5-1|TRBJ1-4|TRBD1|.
CASSTRDSSTNEKLFF
TGCGCCAGCAGCACCCGGGACAGTTCAACTAATGAAAAACTGTTTTTT
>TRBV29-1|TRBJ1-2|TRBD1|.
CSAQGQDRTNYGYTF
TGCAGCGCCCAGGGACAGGACCGTACTAACTATGGCTACACCTTC
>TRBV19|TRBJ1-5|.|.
CASTLRPLDTSNQPQHF
TGTGCCAGTACCCTTCGACCCCTTGACACTAGCAATCAGCCCCAGCATTTT
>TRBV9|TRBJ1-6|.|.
CASSVQGPPLHF
TGTGCCAGCAGCGTACAGGGCCCTCCCCTCCACTTT
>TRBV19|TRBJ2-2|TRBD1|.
CASRGTGVAGELFF
TGTGCCAGTCGGGGGACAGGTGTTGCCGGGGAGCTGTTTTTT
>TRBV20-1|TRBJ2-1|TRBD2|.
CSASPTSGEYNEQFF
TGCAGTGCGAGTCCAACTAGCGGGGAGTACAATGAGCAGTTCTTC
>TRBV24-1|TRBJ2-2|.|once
CATSDPGNTGELFF
TGTGCCACCAGTGACCCGGGGAACACCGGGGAGCTGTTTTTT
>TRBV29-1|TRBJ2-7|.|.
CSVEGASNEQYF
TGCAGCGTTGAAGGAGCTTCCAACGAGCAGTACTTC
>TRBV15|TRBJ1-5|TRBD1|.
CATAQGHRNQPQHF
TGTGCCACCGCACAGGGGCATAGGAATCAGCCCCAGCATTTT
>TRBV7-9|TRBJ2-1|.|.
CASSSRDPRNEQFF
TGTGCCAGCAGCTCCCGTGACCCTAGGAATGAGCAGTTCTTC
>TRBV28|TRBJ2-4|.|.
CASRGPGRDIQYF
TGTGCCAGCAGGGGACCGGGACGCGACATTCAGTACTTC
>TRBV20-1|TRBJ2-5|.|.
CSASDLLGETQYF
TGCAGTGCTTCAGACCTGTTGGGAGAGACCCAGTACTTC
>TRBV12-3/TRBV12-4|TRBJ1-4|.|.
CASSLERKLFF
TGTGCCAGCAGTTTGGAGAGAAAACTGTTTTTT
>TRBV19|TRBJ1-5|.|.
CASRQDRATAGPQHF
TGTGCCAGTAGACAGGACCGGGCTACTGCGGGGCCCCAGCATTTT
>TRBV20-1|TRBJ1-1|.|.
CSARRPNTEAFF
TGCAGTGCTAGGCGACCGAACACTGAAGCTTTCTTT
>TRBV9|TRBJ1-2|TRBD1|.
CASSTTGMGYTF
TGTGCCAGCAGCACGACAGGGATGGGCTACACCTTC
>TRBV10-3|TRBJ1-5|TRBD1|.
CAISGQGHQPQHF
TGTGCCATCAGTGGACAGGGTCATCAGCCCCAGCATTTT
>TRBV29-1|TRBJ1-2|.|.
CSVLTPARRGYTF
TGCAGCGTTTTAACCCCCGCCCGCCGCGGCTACACCTTC